Sequencing of this T cell receptor (beta chain) was carried out in a study of identical twins. Notes on the study in general: In cord blood, abundant beta clonotypes had fewer insertions; memory showed no trend.

The CDR3 contains 13 residues. V shed 0 bases and J shed 5 bases, with 10 bases lying between them. Germline values: CDR1 GTSNPN, CDR2 SVGIG (reference sequence). As to this clonotype: Its antigen remains unidentified.

The authors used template switching to add a universal primer site and gave cDNA unique molecular identifiers. MiXCR, applied by TCRdb to the 5' RACE reads, yields one record per CDR3 protein. The sample holds 1.5 million to 2 million distinct CDR3 sequences; roughly 35% are singletons and the top ten take roughly 0.3%. All of the donors were Caucasians in good health. The sample was cord blood. The origin of this receptor is a newborn girl in good health. This chain connects TRBV30 to TRBJ1-2, with no clear D. The CDR3 DNA reads TGTGCCTGGAGTGTAGCCAGAGGGTATGGCTACACCTTC. It specifies CAWSVARGYGYTF.